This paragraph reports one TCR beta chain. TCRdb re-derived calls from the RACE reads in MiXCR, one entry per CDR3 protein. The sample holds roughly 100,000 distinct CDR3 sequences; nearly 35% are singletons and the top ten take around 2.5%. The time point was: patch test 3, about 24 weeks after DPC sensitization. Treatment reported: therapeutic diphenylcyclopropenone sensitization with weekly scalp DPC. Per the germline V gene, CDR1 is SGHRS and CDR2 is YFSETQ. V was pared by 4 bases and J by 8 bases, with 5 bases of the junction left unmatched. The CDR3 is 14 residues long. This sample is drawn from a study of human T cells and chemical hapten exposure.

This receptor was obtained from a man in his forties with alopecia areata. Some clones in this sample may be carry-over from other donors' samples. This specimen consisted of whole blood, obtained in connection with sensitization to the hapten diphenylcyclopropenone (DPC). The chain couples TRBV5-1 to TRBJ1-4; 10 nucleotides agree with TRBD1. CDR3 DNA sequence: TGCGCCAGCAGCCAGGGACAGGGGAGAGAAAAACTGTTTTTT. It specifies CASSQGQGREKLFF.